This T cell receptor beta chain was captured in a study of Ad26.COV2.S vaccination and SARS-CoV-2 variants. Study-level background: Ad26.COV2.S shots went into the muscle once or twice, 56 days apart.

The assay was immunoSEQ multiplex PCR, and TCRdb's table has in-frame clones only and misses some. This repertoire shows more than 300,000 clones, 80% to 90% found once; its top ten account for about 4.6%. The treatment was: approximately 18 received Ad26.COV2.S at low or high dose, single or two shots; about 5 received placebo; per-sample allocation not given. On day 63 after the first injection, vaccine and placebo recipients gave samples. Trimming stripped 5 bases from V and 0 bases from J, with 10 bases between. Germline V gene lookup returns CDR1 SQVTM and CDR2 ANQGSEA. The CDR3 has 14 residues.

The receptor was isolated from a person aged 18 to 59 who received the Ad26.COV2.S COVID-19 vaccine or a placebo. The specimen comprised peripheral blood, sampled in a trial of Ad26.COV2.S vaccine versus placebo. The gene calls are TRBV29-1 and TRBJ2-2; tentative D call: TRBD1 (5 bases). In DNA form, the CDR3 reads TGCAGCGTTTCACAGGAGACGAACACCGGGGAGCTGTTTTTT. Amino acids: CSVSQETNTGELFF.